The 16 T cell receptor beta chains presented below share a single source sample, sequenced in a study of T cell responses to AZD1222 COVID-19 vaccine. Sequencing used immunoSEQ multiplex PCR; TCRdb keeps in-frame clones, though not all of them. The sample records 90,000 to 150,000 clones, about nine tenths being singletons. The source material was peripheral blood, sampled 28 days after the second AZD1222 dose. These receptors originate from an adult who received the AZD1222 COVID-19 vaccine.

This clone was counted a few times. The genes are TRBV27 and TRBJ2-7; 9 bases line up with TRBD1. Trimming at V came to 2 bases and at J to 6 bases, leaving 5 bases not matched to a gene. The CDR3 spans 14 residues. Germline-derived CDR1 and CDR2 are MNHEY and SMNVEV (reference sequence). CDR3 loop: CASSLTRTGVEQYF. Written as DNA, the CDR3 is TGTGCCAGCAGTTTAACCAGGACAGGGGTCGAGCAGTACTTC.

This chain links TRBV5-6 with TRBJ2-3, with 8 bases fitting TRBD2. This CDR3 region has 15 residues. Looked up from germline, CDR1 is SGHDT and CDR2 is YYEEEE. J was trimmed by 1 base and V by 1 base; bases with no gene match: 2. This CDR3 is CASSLRSGGTDTQYF. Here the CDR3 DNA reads TGTGCCAGCAGCTTGCGTAGCGGGGGCACAGATACGCAGTATTTT.

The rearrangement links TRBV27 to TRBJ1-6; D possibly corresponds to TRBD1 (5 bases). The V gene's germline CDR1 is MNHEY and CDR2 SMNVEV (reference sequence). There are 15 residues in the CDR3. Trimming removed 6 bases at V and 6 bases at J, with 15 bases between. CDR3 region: CASSPQGLTNSPLHF. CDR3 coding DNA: TGTGCCAGCAGCCCCCAGGGACTGACTAATTCACCCCTCCACTTT.

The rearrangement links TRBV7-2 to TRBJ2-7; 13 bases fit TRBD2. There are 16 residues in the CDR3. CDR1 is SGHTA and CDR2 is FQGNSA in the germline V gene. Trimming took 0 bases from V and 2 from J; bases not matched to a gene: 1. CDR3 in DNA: TGTGCCAGCAGCTTAGCGGGACTAGCGGGGCCCTACGAGCAGTACTTC. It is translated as CASSLAGLAGPYEQYF.

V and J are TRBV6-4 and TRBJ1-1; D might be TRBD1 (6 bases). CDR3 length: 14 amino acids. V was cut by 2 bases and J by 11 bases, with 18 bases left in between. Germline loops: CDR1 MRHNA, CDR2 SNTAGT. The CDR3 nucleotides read TGTGCCAGCAGTGACACTTCGGACAGTCCGCGGGCTTTCTTT. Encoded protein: CASSDTSDSPRAFF.

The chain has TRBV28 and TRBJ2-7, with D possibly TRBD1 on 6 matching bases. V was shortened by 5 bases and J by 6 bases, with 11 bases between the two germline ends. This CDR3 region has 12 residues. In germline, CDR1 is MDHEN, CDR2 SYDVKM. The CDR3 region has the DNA TGTGCCAGCAGTGTAGTACAGGGCGAGCAGTACTTC. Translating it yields CASSVVQGEQYF.

As DNA, the CDR3 is TGTGCCAGCAGCGTAGAACCCCGGACCCTGGCCGGGGAGCTGTTTTTT. It is translated as CASSVEPRTLAGELFF. The chain uses TRBV9 and TRBJ2-2; D unresolved. The CDR3 spans 16 residues. Germline V gives CDR1 SGDLS, CDR2 YYNGEE. Trimming took off 0 bases at V and 6 bases at J, with 15 bases between the two ends.

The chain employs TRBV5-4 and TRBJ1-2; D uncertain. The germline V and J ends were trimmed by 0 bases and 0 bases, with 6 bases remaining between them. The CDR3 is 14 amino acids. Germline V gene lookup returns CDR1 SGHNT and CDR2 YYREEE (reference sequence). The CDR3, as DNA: TGTGCCAGCAGCTTGGACAACACTAACTATGGCTACACCTTC. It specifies CASSLDNTNYGYTF.

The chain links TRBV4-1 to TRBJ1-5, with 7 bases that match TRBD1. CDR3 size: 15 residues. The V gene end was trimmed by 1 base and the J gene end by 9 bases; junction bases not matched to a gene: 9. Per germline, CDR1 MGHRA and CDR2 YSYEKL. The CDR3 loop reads CASSQVRQGGGPQHF. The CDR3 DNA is TGCGCCAGCAGCCAAGTAAGACAGGGAGGTGGGCCCCAGCATTTT.

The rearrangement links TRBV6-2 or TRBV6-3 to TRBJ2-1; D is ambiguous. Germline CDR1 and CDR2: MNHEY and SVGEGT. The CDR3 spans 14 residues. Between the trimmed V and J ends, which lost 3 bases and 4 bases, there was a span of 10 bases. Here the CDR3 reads CASSYGSRYNEQFF. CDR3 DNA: TGTGCCAGCAGTTATGGCTCAAGGTACAATGAGCAGTTCTTC.

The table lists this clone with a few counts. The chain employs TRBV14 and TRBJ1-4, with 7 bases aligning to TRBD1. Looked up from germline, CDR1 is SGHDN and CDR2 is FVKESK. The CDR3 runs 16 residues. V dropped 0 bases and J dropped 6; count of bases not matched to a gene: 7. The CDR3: CASSQELGTDYEKLFF. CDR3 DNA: TGTGCCAGCAGCCAAGAGCTAGGGACAGACTATGAAAAACTGTTTTTT.

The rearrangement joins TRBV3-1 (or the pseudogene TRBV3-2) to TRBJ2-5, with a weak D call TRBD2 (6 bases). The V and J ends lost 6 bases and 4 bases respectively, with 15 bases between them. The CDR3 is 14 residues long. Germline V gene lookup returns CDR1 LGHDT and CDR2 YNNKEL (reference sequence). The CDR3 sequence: CASSPLALGETQYF. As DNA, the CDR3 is TGTGCCAGCAGTCCCCTAGCGTTGGGAGAGACCCAGTACTTC.

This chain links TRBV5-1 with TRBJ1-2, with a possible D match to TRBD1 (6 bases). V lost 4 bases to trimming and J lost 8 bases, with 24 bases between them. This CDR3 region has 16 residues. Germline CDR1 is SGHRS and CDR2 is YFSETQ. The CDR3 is CASSPTPQGSPYGYTF. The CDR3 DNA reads TGCGCCAGCAGCCCTACTCCTCAGGGGTCCCCCTACGGCTACACCTTC.

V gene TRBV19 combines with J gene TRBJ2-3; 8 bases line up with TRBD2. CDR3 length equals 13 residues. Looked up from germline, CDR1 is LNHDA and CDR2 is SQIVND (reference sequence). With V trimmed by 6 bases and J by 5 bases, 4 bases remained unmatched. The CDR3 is CASSGGAGDTQYF. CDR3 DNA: TGTGCCAGTAGCGGGGGGGCCGGAGATACGCAGTATTTT. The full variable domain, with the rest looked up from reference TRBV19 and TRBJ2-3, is DGGITQSPKYLFRKEGQNVTLSCEQNLNHDAMYWYRQDPGQGLRLIYYSQIVNDFQKGDIAEGYSVSREKKESFPLTVTSAQKNPTAFYLCASSGGAGDTQYFGPGTRLTVL.

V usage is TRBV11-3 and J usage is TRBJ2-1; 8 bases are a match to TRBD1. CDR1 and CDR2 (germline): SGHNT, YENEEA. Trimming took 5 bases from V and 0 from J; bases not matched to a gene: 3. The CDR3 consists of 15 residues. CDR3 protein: CASSVDRGSYNEQFF. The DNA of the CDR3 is TGTGCCAGCAGCGTCGACAGGGGCTCCTACAATGAGCAGTTCTTC. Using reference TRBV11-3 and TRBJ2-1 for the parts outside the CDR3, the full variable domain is EAGVVQSPRYKIIEKKQPVAFWCNPISGHNTLYWYLQNLGQGPELLIRYENEEAVDDSQLPKDRFSAERLKGVDSTLKIQPAELGDSAVYLCASSVDRGSYNEQFFGPGTRLTVL.

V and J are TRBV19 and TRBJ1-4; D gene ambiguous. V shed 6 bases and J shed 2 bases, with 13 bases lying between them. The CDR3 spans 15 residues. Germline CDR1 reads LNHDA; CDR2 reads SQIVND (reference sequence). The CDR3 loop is CASRAGSGTNEKLFF. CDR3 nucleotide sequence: TGTGCCAGTAGGGCGGGGAGCGGGACTAATGAAAAACTGTTTTTT.